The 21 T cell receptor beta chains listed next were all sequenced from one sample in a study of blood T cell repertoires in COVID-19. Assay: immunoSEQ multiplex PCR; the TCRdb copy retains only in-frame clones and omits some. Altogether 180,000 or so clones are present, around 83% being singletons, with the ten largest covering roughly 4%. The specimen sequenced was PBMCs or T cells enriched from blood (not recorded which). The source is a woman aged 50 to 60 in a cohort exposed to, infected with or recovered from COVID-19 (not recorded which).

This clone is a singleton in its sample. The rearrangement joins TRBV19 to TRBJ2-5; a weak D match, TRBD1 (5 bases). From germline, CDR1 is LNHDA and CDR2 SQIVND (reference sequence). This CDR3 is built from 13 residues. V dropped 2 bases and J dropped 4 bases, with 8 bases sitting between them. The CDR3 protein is CASSIQGAETQYF. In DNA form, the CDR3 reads TGTGCCAGTAGTATACAGGGTGCAGAGACCCAGTACTTC.

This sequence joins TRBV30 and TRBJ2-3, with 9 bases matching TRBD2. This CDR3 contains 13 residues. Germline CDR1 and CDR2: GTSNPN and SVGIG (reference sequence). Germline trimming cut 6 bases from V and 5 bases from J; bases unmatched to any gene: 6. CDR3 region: CACEAGGLDTQYF. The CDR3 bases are TGTGCCTGTGAGGCGGGGGGGCTAGATACGCAGTATTTT.

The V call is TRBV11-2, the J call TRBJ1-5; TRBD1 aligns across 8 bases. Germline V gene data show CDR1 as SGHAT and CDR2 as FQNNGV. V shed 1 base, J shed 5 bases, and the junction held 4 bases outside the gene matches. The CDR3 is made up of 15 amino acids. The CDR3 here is CASSLGDRYDQPQHF. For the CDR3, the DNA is TGTGCCAGCAGCTTAGGGGACAGGTACGATCAGCCCCAGCATTTT.

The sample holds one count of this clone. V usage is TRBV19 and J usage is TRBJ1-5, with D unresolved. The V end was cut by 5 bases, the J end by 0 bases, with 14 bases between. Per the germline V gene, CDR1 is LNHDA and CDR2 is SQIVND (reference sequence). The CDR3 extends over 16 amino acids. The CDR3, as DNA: TGTGCCAGTAGTCTCTTATCGAGCTTTAGCAATCAGCCCCAGCATTTT. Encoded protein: CASSLLSSFSNQPQHF.

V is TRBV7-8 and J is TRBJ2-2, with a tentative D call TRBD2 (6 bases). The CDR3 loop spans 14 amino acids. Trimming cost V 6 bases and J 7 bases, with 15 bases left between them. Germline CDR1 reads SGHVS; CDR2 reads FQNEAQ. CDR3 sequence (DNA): TGTGCCAGCAGACCACCGCGGGACCACGGGGAGCTGTTTTTT. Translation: CASRPPRDHGELFF. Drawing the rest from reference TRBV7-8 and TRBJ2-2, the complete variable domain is GAGVSQSPRYKVAKRGQDVALRCDPISGHVSLFWYQQALGQGPEFLTYFQNEAQLDKSGLPSDRFFAERPEGSVSTLKIQRTQQEDSAVYLCASRPPRDHGELFFGEGSRLTVL.

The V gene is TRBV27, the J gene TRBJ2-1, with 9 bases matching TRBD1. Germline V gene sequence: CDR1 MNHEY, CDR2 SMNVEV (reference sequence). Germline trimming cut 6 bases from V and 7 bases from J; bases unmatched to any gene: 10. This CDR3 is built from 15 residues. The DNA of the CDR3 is TGTGCCAGCAGATTACGGGACAGGGTCGGGAATGAGCAGTTCTTC. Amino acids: CASRLRDRVGNEQFF.

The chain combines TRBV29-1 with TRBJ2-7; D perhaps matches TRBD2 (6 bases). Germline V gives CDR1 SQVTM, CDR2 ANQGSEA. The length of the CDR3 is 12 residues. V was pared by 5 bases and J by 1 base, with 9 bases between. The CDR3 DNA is TGCAGCGTTCGGAGGGATTCCTACGAGCAGTACTTC. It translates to CSVRRDSYEQYF.

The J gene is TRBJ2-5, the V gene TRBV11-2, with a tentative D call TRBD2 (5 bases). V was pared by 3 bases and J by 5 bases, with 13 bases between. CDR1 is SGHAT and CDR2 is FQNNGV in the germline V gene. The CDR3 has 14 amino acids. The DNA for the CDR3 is TGTGCCAGCAGCTTTGGGCCGACGGGGGAGACCCAGTACTTC. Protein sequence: CASSFGPTGETQYF.

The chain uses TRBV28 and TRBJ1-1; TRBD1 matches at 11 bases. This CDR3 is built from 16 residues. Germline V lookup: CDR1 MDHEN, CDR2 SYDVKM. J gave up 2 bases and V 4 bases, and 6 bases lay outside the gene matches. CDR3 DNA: TGTGCCAGCAGTTCTCGGGACAGGGGGACTAACACTGAAGCTTTCTTT. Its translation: CASSSRDRGTNTEAFF.

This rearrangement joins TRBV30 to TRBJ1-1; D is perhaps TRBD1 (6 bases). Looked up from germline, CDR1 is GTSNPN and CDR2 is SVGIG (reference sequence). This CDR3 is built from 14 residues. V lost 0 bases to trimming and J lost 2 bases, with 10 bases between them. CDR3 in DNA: TGTGCCTGGAGTGTCGGACAGACAAACACTGAAGCTTTCTTT. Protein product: CAWSVGQTNTEAFF.

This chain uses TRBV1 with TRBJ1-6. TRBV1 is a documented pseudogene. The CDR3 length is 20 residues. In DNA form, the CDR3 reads TGCACCAGCAGCCAAGATCGGGCGGGACGGGTCAGTCGTTTTGATTCACCCCTCCACTTT. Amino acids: CTSSQDRAGRVSRFDSPLHF.

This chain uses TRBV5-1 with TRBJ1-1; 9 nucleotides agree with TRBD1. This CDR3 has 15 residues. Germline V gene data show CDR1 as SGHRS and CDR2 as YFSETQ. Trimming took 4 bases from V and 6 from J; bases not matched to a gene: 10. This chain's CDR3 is CASSALTGGTAEAFF. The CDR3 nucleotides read TGCGCCAGCAGCGCATTGACAGGGGGAACGGCTGAAGCTTTCTTT.

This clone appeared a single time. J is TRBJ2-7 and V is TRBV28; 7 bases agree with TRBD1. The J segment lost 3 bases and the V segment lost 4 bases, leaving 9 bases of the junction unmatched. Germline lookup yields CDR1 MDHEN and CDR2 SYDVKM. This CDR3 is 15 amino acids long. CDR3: CASSSPVRQGYEQYF. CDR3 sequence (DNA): TGTGCCAGCAGTTCGCCCGTCCGACAGGGCTACGAGCAGTACTTC.

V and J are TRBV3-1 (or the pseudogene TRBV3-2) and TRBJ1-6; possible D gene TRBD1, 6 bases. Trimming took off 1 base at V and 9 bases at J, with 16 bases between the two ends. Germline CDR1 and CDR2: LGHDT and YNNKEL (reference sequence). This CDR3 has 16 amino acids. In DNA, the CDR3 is TGTGCCAGCAGCCAAGTGTGGGCGACAGGTACTTCACCCCTCCACTTT. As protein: CASSQVWATGTSPLHF.

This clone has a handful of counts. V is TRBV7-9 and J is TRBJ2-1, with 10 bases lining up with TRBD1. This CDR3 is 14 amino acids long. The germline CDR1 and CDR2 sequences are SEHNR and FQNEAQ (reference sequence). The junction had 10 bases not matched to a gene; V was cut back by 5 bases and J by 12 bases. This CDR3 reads CASSKDRGGLMQFF. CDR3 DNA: TGTGCCAGCAGCAAGGACAGGGGGGGTTTGATGCAGTTCTTC.

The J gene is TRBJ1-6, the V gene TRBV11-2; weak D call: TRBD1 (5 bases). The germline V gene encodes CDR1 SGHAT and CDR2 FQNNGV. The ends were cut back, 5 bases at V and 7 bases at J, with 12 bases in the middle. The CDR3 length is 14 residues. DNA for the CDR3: TGTGCCAGCAGCCGGACAACCCTCAATTCACCCCTCCACTTT. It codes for CASSRTTLNSPLHF.

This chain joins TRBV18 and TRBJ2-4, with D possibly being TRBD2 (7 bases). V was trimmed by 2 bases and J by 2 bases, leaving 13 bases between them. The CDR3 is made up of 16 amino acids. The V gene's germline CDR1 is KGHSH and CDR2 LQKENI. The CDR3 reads CASSPSGGAPKNIQYF. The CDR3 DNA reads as TGTGCCAGCTCACCATCGGGGGGCGCGCCCAAAAACATTCAGTACTTC.

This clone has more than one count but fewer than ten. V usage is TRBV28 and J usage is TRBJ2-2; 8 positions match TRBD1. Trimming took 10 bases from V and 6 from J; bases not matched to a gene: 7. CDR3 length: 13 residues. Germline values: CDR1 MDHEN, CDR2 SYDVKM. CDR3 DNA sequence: TGTGCCATTGCGACAGGGGAGGCCGGGGAGCTGTTTTTT. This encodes CAIATGEAGELFF.

The DNA of the CDR3 is TGTGCCAGCAGCTTAGCACAGGGGGACACTGAAGCTTTCTTT. Amino acid sequence: CASSLAQGDTEAFF. The chain is built from TRBV7-8 and TRBJ1-1; TRBD1 matches 8 bases. Germline trimming cut 0 bases from V and 3 bases from J; bases unmatched to any gene: 0. CDR3 length equals 14 residues. Looked up from germline, CDR1 is SGHVS and CDR2 is FQNEAQ.

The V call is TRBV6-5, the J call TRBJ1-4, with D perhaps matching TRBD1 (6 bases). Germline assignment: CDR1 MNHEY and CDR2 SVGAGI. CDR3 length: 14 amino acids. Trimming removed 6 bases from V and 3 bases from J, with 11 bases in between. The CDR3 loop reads CASRSQGSNEKLFF. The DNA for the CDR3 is TGTGCCAGCAGGTCACAGGGATCTAATGAAAAACTGTTTTTT.

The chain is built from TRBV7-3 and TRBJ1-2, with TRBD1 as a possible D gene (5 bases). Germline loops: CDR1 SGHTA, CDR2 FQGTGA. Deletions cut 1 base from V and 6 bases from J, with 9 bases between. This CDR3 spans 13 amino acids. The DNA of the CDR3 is TGTGCCAGCAGCTTAAATCGGGGGGATGGCTACACCTTC. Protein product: CASSLNRGDGYTF.